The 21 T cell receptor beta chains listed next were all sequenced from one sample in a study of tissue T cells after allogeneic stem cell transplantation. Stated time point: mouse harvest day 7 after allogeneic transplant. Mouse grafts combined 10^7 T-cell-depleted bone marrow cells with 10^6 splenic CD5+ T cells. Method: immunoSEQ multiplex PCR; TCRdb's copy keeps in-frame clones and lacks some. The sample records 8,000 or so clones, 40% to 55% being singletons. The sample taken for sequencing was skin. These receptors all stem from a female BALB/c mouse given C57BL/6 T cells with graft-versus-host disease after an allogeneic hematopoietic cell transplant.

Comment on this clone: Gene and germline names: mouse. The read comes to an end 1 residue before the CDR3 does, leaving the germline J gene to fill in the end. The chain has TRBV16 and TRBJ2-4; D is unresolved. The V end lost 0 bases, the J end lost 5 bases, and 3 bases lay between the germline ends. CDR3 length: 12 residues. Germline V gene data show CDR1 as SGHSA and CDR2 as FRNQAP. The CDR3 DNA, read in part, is TGTGCAAGCAGCTTAGAGGGAAACACCTTGTAC. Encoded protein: CASSLEGNTLY. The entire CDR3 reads CASSLEGNTLYF.

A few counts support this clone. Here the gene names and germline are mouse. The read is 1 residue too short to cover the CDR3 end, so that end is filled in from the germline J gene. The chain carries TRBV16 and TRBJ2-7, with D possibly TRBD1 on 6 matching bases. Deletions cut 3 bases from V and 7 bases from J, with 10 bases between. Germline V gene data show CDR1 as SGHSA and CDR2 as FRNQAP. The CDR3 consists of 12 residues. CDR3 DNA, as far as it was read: TGTGCAAGCAGCTTCCAGGGGTGGGAACAGTAC. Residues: CASSFQGWEQY. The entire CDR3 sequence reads CASSFQGWEQYF.

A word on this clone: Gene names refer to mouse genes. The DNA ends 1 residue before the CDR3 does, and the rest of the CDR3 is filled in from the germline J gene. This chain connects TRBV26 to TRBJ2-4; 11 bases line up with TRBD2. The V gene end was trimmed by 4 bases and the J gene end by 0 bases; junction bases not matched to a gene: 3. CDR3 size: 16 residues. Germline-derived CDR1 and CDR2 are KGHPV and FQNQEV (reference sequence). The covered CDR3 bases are TGTGCCAGCAGTCGACTGGGGGGGTTTAGTCAAAACACCTTGTAC. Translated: CASSRLGGFSQNTLY. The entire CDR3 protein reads CASSRLGGFSQNTLYF.

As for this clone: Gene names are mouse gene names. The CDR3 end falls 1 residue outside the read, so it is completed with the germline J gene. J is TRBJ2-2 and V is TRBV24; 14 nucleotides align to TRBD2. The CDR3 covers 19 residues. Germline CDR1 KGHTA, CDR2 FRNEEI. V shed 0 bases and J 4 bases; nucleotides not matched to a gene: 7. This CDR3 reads CASSLYKGTGGAPTGQLYF. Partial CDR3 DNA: TGTGCCAGCAGTCTGTATAAAGGGACTGGGGGGGCGCCCACCGGGCAGCTCTAC.

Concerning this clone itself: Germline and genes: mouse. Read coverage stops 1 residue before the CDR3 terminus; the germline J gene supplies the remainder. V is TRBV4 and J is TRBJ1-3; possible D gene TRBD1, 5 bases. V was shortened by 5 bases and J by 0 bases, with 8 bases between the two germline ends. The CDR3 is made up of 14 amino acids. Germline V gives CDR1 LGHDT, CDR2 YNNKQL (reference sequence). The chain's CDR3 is CASSRQPSGNTLYF. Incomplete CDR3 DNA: TGTGCCAGCAGCCGACAGCCTTCTGGAAATACGCTCTAT. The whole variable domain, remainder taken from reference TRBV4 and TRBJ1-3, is ETAVFQTPNYHVTQVGNEVSFNCKQTLGHDTMYWYKQDSKKLLKIMFSYNNKQLIVNETVPRRFSPQSSDKAHLNLRIKSVEPEDSAVYLCASSRQPSGNTLYFGEGSRLIVV.

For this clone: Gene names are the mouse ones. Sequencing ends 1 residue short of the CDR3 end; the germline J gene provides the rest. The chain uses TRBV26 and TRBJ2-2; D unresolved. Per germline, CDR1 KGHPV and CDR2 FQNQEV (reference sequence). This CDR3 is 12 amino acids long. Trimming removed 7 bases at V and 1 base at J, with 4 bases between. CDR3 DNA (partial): TGTGCCAGCAACCAAAACACCGGGCAGCTCTAC. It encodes CASNQNTGQLY. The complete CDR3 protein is CASNQNTGQLYF.

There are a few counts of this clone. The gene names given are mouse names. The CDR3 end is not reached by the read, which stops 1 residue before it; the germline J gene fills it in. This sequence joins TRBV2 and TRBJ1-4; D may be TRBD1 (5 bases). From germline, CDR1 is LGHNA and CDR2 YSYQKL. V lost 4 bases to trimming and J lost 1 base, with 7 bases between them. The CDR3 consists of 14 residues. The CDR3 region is CASSLGPSNERLFF. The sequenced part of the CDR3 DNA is TGTGCCAGCAGCCTGGGGCCTTCCAACGAAAGATTATTT.

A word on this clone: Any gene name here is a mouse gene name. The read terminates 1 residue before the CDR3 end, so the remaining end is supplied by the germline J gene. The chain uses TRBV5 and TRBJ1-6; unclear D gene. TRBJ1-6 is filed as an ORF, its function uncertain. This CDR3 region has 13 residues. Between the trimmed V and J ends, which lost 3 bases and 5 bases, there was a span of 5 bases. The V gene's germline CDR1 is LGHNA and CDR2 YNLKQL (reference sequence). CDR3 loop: CASSQQNNSPLYF. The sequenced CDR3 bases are TGTGCCAGCAGCCAGCAAAATAATTCGCCCCTCTAC.

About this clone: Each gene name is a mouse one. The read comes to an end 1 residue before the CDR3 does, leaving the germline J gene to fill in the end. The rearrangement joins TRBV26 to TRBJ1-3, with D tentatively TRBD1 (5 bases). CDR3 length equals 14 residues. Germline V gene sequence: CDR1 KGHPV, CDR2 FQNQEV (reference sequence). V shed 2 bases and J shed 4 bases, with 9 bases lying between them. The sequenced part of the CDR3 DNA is TGTGCCAGCAGTCTGGGGGAGGGGGGAAATACGCTCTAT. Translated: CASSLGEGGNTLY. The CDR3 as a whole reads CASSLGEGGNTLYF.

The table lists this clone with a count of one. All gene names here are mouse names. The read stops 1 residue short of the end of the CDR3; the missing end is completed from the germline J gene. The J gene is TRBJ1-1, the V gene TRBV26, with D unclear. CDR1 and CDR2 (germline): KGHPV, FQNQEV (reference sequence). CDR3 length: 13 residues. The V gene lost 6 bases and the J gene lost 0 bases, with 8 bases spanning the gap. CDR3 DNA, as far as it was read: TGTGCCAGCAGCCGGGAATCAAACACAGAAGTCTTC. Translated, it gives CASSRESNTEVF. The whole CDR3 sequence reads CASSRESNTEVFF.

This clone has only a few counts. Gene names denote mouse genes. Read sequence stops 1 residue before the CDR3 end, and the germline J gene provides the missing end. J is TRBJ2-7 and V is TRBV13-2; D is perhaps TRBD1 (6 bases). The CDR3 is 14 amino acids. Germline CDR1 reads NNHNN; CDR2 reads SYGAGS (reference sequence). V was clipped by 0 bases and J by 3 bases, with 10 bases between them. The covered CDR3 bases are TGTGCCAGCGGTGATGCGGGGACACTCTATGAACAGTAC. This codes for CASGDAGTLYEQY. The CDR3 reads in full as CASGDAGTLYEQYF.

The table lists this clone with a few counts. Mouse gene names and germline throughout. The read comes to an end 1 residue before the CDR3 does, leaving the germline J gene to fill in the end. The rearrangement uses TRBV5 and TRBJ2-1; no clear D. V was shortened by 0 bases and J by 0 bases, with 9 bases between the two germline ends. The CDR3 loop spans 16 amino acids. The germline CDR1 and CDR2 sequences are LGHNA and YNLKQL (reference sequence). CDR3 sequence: CASSQDLPYNYAEQFF. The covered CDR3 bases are TGTGCCAGCAGCCAAGATCTTCCCTATAACTATGCTGAGCAGTTC.

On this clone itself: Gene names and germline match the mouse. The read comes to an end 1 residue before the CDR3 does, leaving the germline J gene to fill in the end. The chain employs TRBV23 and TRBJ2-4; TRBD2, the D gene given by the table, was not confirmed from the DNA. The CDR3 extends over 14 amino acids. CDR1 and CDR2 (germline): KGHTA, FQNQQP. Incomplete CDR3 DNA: TGCTCCAGCAGTCAATCGGCTGGGGGGGACACCTTGTAC. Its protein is CSSSQSAGGDTLY. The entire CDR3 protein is CSSSQSAGGDTLYF.

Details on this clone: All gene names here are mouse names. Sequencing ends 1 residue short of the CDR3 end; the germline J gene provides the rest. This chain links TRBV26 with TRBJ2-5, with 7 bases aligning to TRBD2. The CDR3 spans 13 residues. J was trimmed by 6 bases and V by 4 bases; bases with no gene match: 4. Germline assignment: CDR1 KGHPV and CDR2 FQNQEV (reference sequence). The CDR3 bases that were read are TGTGCCAGCAGTCCGGGACTGCCGGACACCCAGTAC. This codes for CASSPGLPDTQY. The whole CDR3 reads CASSPGLPDTQYF.

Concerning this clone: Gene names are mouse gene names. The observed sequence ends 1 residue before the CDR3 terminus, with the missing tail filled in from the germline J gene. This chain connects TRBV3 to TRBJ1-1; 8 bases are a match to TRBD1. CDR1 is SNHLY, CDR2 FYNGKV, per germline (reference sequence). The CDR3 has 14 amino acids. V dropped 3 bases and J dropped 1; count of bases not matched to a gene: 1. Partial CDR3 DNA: TGTGCCAGCAGCTTGGGGACAGGGAACACAGAAGTCTTC. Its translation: CASSLGTGNTEVF. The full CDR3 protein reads CASSLGTGNTEVFF.

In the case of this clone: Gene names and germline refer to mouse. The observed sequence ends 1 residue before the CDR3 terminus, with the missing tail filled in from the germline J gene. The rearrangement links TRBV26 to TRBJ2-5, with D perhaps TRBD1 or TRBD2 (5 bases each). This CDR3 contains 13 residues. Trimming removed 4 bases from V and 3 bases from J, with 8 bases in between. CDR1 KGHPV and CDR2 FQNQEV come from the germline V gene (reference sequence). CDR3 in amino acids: CASSRGPQDTQYF. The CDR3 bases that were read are TGTGCCAGCAGTCGGGGACCTCAAGACACCCAGTAC.

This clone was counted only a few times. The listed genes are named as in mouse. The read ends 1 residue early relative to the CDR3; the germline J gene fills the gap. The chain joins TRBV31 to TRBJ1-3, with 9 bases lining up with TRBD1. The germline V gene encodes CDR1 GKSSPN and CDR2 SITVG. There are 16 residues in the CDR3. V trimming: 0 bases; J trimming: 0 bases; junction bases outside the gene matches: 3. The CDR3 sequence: CAWSLGTGYSGNTLYF. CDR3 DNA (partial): TGTGCCTGGAGTCTCGGGACAGGGTATTCTGGAAATACGCTCTAT.

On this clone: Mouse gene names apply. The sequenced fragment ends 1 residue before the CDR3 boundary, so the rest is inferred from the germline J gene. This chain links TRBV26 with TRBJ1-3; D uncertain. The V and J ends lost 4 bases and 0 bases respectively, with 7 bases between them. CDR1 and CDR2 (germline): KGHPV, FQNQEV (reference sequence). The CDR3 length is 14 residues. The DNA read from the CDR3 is TGTGCCAGCAGTCCCCCAAGTTCTGGAAATACGCTCTAT. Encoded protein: CASSPPSSGNTLY. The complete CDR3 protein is CASSPPSSGNTLYF.

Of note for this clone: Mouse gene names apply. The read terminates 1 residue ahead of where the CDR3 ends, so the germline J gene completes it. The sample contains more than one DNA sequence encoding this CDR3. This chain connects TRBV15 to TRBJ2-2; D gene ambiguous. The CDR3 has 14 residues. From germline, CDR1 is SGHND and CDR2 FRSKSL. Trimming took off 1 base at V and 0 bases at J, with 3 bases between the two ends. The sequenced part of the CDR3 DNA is TGTGCCAGCAGTTTAGGGGCAAACACCGGGCAGCTCTAC. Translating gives CASSLGANTGQLY. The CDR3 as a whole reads CASSLGANTGQLYF.

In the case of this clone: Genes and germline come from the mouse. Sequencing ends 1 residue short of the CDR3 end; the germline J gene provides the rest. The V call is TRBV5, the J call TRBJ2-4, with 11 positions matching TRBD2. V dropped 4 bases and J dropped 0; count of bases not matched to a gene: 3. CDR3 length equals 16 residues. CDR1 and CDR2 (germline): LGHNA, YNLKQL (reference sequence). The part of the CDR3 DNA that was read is TGTGCCAGCAGCCTGACTGGGGGGGTCAGTCAAAACACCTTGTAC. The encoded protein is CASSLTGGVSQNTLY. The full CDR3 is CASSLTGGVSQNTLYF.

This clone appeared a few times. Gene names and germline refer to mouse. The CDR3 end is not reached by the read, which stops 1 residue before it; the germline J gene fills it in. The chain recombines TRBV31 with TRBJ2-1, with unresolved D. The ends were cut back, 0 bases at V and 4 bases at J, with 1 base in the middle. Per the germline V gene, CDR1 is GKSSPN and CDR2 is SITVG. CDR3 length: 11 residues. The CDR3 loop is CAWSLYAEQFF. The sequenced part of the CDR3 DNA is TGTGCCTGGAGTCTATATGCTGAGCAGTTC.